Listed here are 22 T cell receptor beta chains from one sample, sequenced in a study of blood T cell repertoires in COVID-19. TCRdb's table, derived via immunoSEQ multiplex PCR, lists solely in-frame clones and lacks some. Counted here are approximately 260,000 clones, under 90% occurring once; the ten biggest clones make up roughly 2.2%. Sequenced material: peripheral blood. Source of these receptors: a man between 50 and 59 years old with acute or convalescent COVID-19.

The rearrangement links TRBV5-8 to TRBJ1-2; 8 bases are a match to TRBD1. Per the germline V gene, CDR1 is SGHTS and CDR2 is YDEGEE. The CDR3 is made up of 13 amino acids. J lost 6 bases, V lost 4 bases, and 5 bases had no gene match. Here the CDR3 DNA reads TGTGCCAGCAGCGCCACAGGGGGAGATGGCTACACCTTC. It yields the protein CASSATGGDGYTF. Drawing the rest from reference TRBV5-8 and TRBJ1-2, the complete variable domain is EAGVTQSPTHLIKTRGQQATLRCSPISGHTSVYWYQQALGLGLQFLLWYDEGEERNRGNFPPRFSGRQFPNYSSELNVNALELEDSALYLCASSATGGDGYTFGSGTRLTVV.

The chain has TRBV24-1 and TRBJ2-1; 8 bases fit TRBD1. The CDR3 has 16 residues. CDR1 and CDR2 from the germline V gene are KGHDR and SFDVKD. With V trimmed by 3 bases and J by 1 base, 4 bases remained unmatched. CDR3 nucleotides: TGTGCCACCAGTGATGGACAGGGTCTATCCTACAATGAGCAGTTCTTC. Translated: CATSDGQGLSYNEQFF.

This chain joins TRBV19 and TRBJ1-5; D is unresolved. Trimming stripped 1 base from V and 2 bases from J, with 9 bases between. Germline CDR1 and CDR2: LNHDA and SQIVND (reference sequence). This CDR3 has 15 amino acids. The CDR3 DNA is TGTGCCAGTAGTATAGCGGGGTGGGGCAATCAGCCCCAGCATTTT. Residues: CASSIAGWGNQPQHF.

The chain is built from TRBV2 and TRBJ1-1; a weak D match, TRBD1 (6 bases). CDR1 is SNHLY and CDR2 is FYNNEI in the germline V gene. V was trimmed by 3 bases and J by 5 bases, leaving 13 bases between them. This CDR3 region has 14 residues. In nucleotides, the CDR3 is TGTGCCAGCAGTGATTGGGCAGGGGTAACTGAAGCTTTCTTT. Translating it yields CASSDWAGVTEAFF.

The gene calls are TRBV19 and TRBJ2-7; D unresolved. The germline V gene encodes CDR1 LNHDA and CDR2 SQIVND (reference sequence). The V and J ends lost 4 bases and 7 bases respectively, with 14 bases between them. The CDR3 sequence is 13 residues long. As DNA, the CDR3 is TGTGCCAGTAGTAACGCGCGTCTGCGGGAGCAGTACTTC. Translated, it gives CASSNARLREQYF.

This sequence joins TRBV30 and TRBJ2-7, with D maybe TRBD2 (6 bases). CDR3 length: 12 amino acids. V lost 1 base to trimming and J lost 5 bases, with 9 bases between them. Per germline, CDR1 GTSNPN and CDR2 SVGIG (reference sequence). This chain's CDR3 is CAWSDGGDEQYF. Written as DNA, the CDR3 is TGTGCCTGGAGTGACGGGGGAGACGAGCAGTACTTC.

This rearrangement joins TRBV5-1 to TRBJ1-2; maybe TRBD1 (6 bases). V was trimmed by 7 bases and J by 0 bases, leaving 16 bases between them. Germline V gene sequence: CDR1 SGHRS, CDR2 YFSETQ. The CDR3 is 15 residues long. CDR3 sequence reads: CASATGGQSNYGYTF. The DNA of the CDR3 is TGCGCCAGCGCTACGGGGGGGCAGTCTAACTATGGCTACACCTTC.

The chain links TRBV6-5 to TRBJ1-1; TRBD1 might be the D (6 bases). Deletions cut 6 bases from V and 6 bases from J, with 17 bases between. CDR1 MNHEY and CDR2 SVGAGI come from the germline V gene. CDR3 length: 14 residues. The CDR3 DNA reads as TGTGCCAGCAGACCCCGGGGGGCGTGGGCTGAAGCTTTCTTT. It codes for CASRPRGAWAEAFF.

This clone was seen just once. The rearrangement joins TRBV7-9 to TRBJ2-7, with 10 bases aligning to TRBD2. Germline V gene data show CDR1 as SEHNR and CDR2 as FQNEAQ (reference sequence). This CDR3 region has 15 residues. Unmatched junction bases numbered 5, after V lost 3 bases and J lost 3 bases. The CDR3 region is CASSLRLAGDYEQYF. The CDR3 nucleotides read TGTGCCAGCAGCTTGCGGCTAGCGGGGGACTACGAGCAGTACTTC.

V and J are TRBV2 and TRBJ2-1; 7 bases align to TRBD2. V lost 10 bases, J lost 3 bases, and 12 bases stayed unmatched. The CDR3 length is 15 residues. CDR1 SNHLY and CDR2 FYNNEI come from the germline V gene. This CDR3 is CAMAGAGSHYNEQFF. The DNA for the CDR3 is TGTGCCATGGCGGGAGCGGGGTCCCACTACAATGAGCAGTTCTTC.

For the CDR3, the DNA is TGTGCCAGCAGCCGGCCCAGCACAGATGGCTACACCTTC. It is translated as CASSRPSTDGYTF. V is TRBV11-1 and J is TRBJ1-2; D remains ambiguous. The CDR3 length is 13 residues. Germline-derived CDR1 and CDR2 are SGHAT and FQDESV (reference sequence). Trimming pared 5 bases from V and 6 bases from J, leaving 13 bases between. The variable domain in full, with the rest retrieved from reference TRBV11-1 and TRBJ1-2, is EAEVAQSPRYKITEKSQAVAFWCDPISGHATLYWYRQILGQGPELLVQFQDESVVDDSQLPKDRFSAERLKGVDSTLKIQPAELGDSAMYLCASSRPSTDGYTFGSGTRLTVV.

The rearrangement uses TRBV12-3 or TRBV12-4 and TRBJ2-7; 10 bases are shared with TRBD1. The CDR3 totals 13 residues. V trimming: 11 bases; J trimming: 4 bases; junction bases outside the gene matches: 8. The CDR3 reads CAPKDRGPYEQYF. The CDR3 nucleotides read TGTGCCCCCAAAGACAGGGGGCCGTACGAGCAGTACTTC.

This clone was detected once. The chain employs TRBV12-3 or TRBV12-4 and TRBJ2-2, with D possibly matching TRBD2 (5 bases). The CDR3 extends over 13 amino acids. V lost 7 bases, J lost 2 bases, and 8 bases lay in between. The CDR3 spells CASTSGNTGELFF. The CDR3 region has the DNA TGTGCCAGCACCAGCGGTAACACCGGGGAGCTGTTTTTT.

The V gene is TRBV5-4, the J gene TRBJ2-3, with 7 positions matching TRBD2. Trimming took 4 bases from V and 7 from J; bases not matched to a gene: 15. The germline gives CDR1 SGHNT, CDR2 YYREEE (reference sequence). CDR3 size: 16 residues. This CDR3 reads CASSPVGGVPPYTQYF. CDR3 DNA: TGTGCCAGCAGCCCCGTGGGGGGGGTGCCCCCGTATACGCAGTATTTT.

This clone has more than one count but fewer than ten. The chain joins TRBV5-1 to TRBJ2-2; 7 bases line up with TRBD1. The CDR3 is 15 residues long. V shed 3 bases and J 1 base; nucleotides not matched to a gene: 3. Germline-derived CDR1 and CDR2 are SGHRS and YFSETQ. The CDR3 is CASSSGTVNTGELFF. DNA for the CDR3: TGCGCCAGCAGCTCCGGGACAGTGAACACCGGGGAGCTGTTTTTT.

The gene calls are TRBV5-1 and TRBJ2-7; 10 nucleotides agree with TRBD1. J gave up 7 bases and V 1 base, and 11 bases lay outside the gene matches. This CDR3 spans 16 amino acids. Germline CDR1 SGHRS, CDR2 YFSETQ. The CDR3 is CASSLWSGTGAREQYF. CDR3 bases: TGCGCCAGCAGCTTGTGGTCCGGGACAGGGGCGCGGGAGCAGTACTTC.

This clone has just one count. The rearrangement links TRBV3-1 (or the pseudogene TRBV3-2) to TRBJ2-5; D is unclear. This CDR3 comprises 12 residues. Germline values: CDR1 LGHDT, CDR2 YNNKEL (reference sequence). V lost 5 bases and J 5 bases, leaving 9 bases between the germline ends. CDR3 sequence reads: CASSYSRETQYF. The CDR3 DNA sequence: TGTGCCAGCAGCTACTCACGGGAGACCCAGTACTTC.

The chain couples TRBV25-1 to TRBJ2-7, with D unclear. Germline CDR1 MGHDK, CDR2 SYGVNS. Trimming cost V 3 bases and J 4 bases, with 4 bases left between them. The CDR3 is 11 residues long. The DNA for the CDR3 is TGTGCCAGCAGTGACTCTTACGAGCAGTACTTC. Its protein is CASSDSYEQYF.

The chain is built from TRBV19 and TRBJ1-2; D remains unclear. Germline V gives CDR1 LNHDA, CDR2 SQIVND (reference sequence). The CDR3 has 15 amino acids. V lost 3 bases to trimming and J lost 2 bases, with 13 bases between them. CDR3: CASSMGPHENYGYTF. CDR3 bases: TGTGCCAGTAGTATGGGCCCTCACGAGAACTATGGCTACACCTTC.

The V gene is TRBV6-5, the J gene TRBJ2-5; 7 bases line up with TRBD2. J was trimmed by 1 base and V by 8 bases; bases with no gene match: 4. CDR3 length: 13 amino acids. Germline values: CDR1 MNHEY, CDR2 SVGAGI. The CDR3 DNA is TGTGCCAGCCTCTCGGGAGGCCAAGAGACCCAGTACTTC. This codes for CASLSGGQETQYF.

J is TRBJ2-7 and V is TRBV5-1, with D perhaps TRBD1 (6 bases). Germline CDR1 is SGHRS and CDR2 is YFSETQ. The CDR3 has 12 residues. With 8 bases removed from V and 2 bases from J, the gap between germline ends came to 11 bases. In DNA, the CDR3 is TGCGCCAGGAACACAGGGACCTACGAGCAGTACTTC. Translation: CARNTGTYEQYF.

The CDR3: CASSLVGQGNTIYF. Written as DNA, the CDR3 is TGTGCCAGCAGCTTAGTCGGACAGGGAAACACCATATATTTT. The chain recombines TRBV7-8 with TRBJ1-3; the D gene is possibly TRBD1 (6 bases). The ends were cut back, 1 base at V and 4 bases at J, with 8 bases in the middle. The V gene's germline CDR1 is SGHVS and CDR2 FQNEAQ. The CDR3 loop spans 14 amino acids.